A single sample gave rise to the 25 T cell receptor beta chains below, sequenced in a study of cytomegalovirus exposure and HLA in healthy donors. PCR involved 60 Vbeta and 13 Jbeta primers. The assay was immunoSEQ multiplex PCR, and TCRdb's table has in-frame clones only and misses some. The data hold fewer than 80,000 clones, with roughly 76% observed a single time. What was sequenced was PBMCs. The receptors originated from a man aged 18 to 30 in good health and CMV-seronegative.

The gene calls are TRBV6-1 and TRBJ2-3, with D perhaps matching TRBD1 (6 bases). The CDR3 spans 15 residues. V shed 6 bases and J shed 0 bases, with 13 bases lying between them. Per germline, CDR1 MNHNS and CDR2 SASEGT. CDR3 sequence: CASRKKGQSTDTQYF. The CDR3 region has the DNA TGTGCCAGCAGAAAAAAGGGACAAAGCACAGATACGCAGTATTTT.

J is TRBJ2-4 and V is TRBV7-2, with a tentative D call TRBD1 (7 bases). The length of the CDR3 is 17 residues. Germline V gene sequence: CDR1 SGHTA, CDR2 FQGNSA. Trimming took 1 base from V and 0 from J, leaving 13 bases between them. CDR3 sequence reads: CASSLEGGQLAKNIQYF. CDR3 in DNA: TGTGCCAGCAGCTTAGAGGGGGGACAGCTAGCCAAAAACATTCAGTACTTC.

V gene TRBV5-1 combines with J gene TRBJ2-7; 8 nucleotides align to TRBD1. This CDR3 has 16 amino acids. Germline V gene sequence: CDR1 SGHRS, CDR2 YFSETQ. The V and J ends lost 0 bases and 5 bases, in that order; junction bases with no gene match: 10. The CDR3: CASSLAFLQGVDEQYF. The DNA for the CDR3 is TGCGCCAGCAGCTTGGCCTTTTTACAGGGGGTCGACGAGCAGTACTTC.

The chain couples TRBV5-6 to TRBJ1-6; 7 bases agree with TRBD1. Germline V lookup: CDR1 SGHDT, CDR2 YYEEEE. This CDR3 is built from 13 residues. V shed 6 bases and J 6 bases; nucleotides not matched to a gene: 3. CDR3 coding DNA: TGTGCCAGCAACGGACAGGCTAATTCACCCCTCCACTTT. Amino acid sequence: CASNGQANSPLHF.

This clone was seen more than once but under ten times. This chain links TRBV7-2 with TRBJ1-5; 8 nucleotides align to TRBD1. Trimming cost V 3 bases and J 9 bases; bases outside gene matches: 13. The CDR3 runs 16 residues. From germline, CDR1 is SGHTA and CDR2 FQGNSA. DNA of the CDR3: TGTGCCAGCAGCTTGACGACAGGGGCTCAAAAGAGGCCCCAGCATTTT. Translating gives CASSLTTGAQKRPQHF.

This chain joins TRBV6-1 and TRBJ2-3; TRBD2 agrees at 12 bases. The CDR3 runs to 16 residues. The germline gives CDR1 MNHNS, CDR2 SASEGT. Unmatched junction bases numbered 5, after V lost 3 bases and J lost 4 bases. The CDR3 reads CASSDLGLAGSDTQYF. For the CDR3, the DNA is TGTGCCAGCAGTGACCTCGGACTAGCGGGGTCAGATACGCAGTATTTT.

CDR3 protein: CASKDRGLYEQYF. The CDR3 coding sequence is TGTGCCAGTAAGGACAGGGGGCTCTACGAGCAGTACTTC. The J gene is TRBJ2-7, the V gene TRBV28; 11 bases match TRBD1. The CDR3 runs to 13 residues. J gave up 3 bases and V 9 bases, and 4 bases lay outside the gene matches. Germline V gene data show CDR1 as MDHEN and CDR2 as SYDVKM.

This sequence joins TRBV7-9 and TRBJ1-4; perhaps TRBD1 as D (6 bases). Germline V gives CDR1 SEHNR, CDR2 FQNEAQ (reference sequence). V was trimmed by 3 bases and J by 5 bases, leaving 10 bases between them. This CDR3 region has 14 residues. CDR3 nucleotides: TGTGCCAGCAGCTTGACAGGAGGAAATGAAAAACTGTTTTTT. It codes for CASSLTGGNEKLFF. Full variable domain (missing parts from reference TRBV7-9 and TRBJ1-4): DTGVSQNPRHKITKRGQNVTFRCDPISEHNRLYWYRQTLGQGPEFLTYFQNEAQLEKSRLLSDRFSAERPKGSFSTLEIQRTEQGDSAMYLCASSLTGGNEKLFFGSGTQLSVL.

The chain employs TRBV28 and TRBJ1-5; D is uncertain. Germline-derived CDR1 and CDR2 are MDHEN and SYDVKM. The CDR3 is 14 residues long. V lost 5 bases and J 0 bases, leaving 8 bases between the germline ends. CDR3 coding DNA: TGTGCCAGCAGTGGAGTGAATAGCAATCAGCCCCAGCATTTT. This codes for CASSGVNSNQPQHF.

V is TRBV6-6 and J is TRBJ1-5; TRBD1 matches at 7 bases. V trimming: 7 bases; J trimming: 7 bases; junction bases outside the gene matches: 10. The CDR3 runs 14 residues. The germline gives CDR1 MNHNY, CDR2 SVGAGI (reference sequence). CDR3 protein: CASTPTGMGQPQHF. CDR3 coding DNA: TGTGCCAGCACTCCGACAGGGATGGGCCAGCCCCAGCATTTT.

This rearrangement joins TRBV7-3 to TRBJ1-1; 7 positions match TRBD1. The ends lost 5 bases at V and 1 base at J; junction bases unmatched: 7. The CDR3 sequence is 15 residues long. Germline-derived CDR1 and CDR2 are SGHTA and FQGTGA. The CDR3 loop reads CASSPIGTANTEAFF. Written as DNA, the CDR3 is TGTGCCAGCAGCCCCATCGGGACAGCGAACACTGAAGCTTTCTTT.

The J gene is TRBJ2-7, the V gene TRBV7-9; D not certain. The CDR3 consists of 14 residues. V dropped 3 bases and J dropped 3 bases, with 12 bases sitting between them. Germline CDR1 reads SEHNR; CDR2 reads FQNEAQ (reference sequence). The CDR3 reads CASSFSGRDYEQYF. The DNA of the CDR3 is TGTGCCAGCAGCTTTTCAGGCAGAGACTACGAGCAGTACTTC.

The J gene is TRBJ1-1, the V gene TRBV27; perhaps TRBD1 as D (6 bases). The CDR3 spans 14 residues. V was cut by 5 bases and J by 1 base, with 11 bases left in between. Germline V CDR1 and CDR2: MNHEY, SMNVEV (reference sequence). CDR3 protein: CASSLGQSNTEAFF. The CDR3 bases are TGTGCCAGCAGTCTCGGACAGTCGAACACTGAAGCTTTCTTT.

This chain joins TRBV13 and TRBJ1-5; 8 nucleotides match TRBD1. CDR3 size: 14 residues. V was clipped by 4 bases and J by 2 bases; unmatched bases: 1. Germline V lookup: CDR1 PRHDT, CDR2 FYEKMQ (reference sequence). CDR3 residues: CASSSGGGNQPQHF. DNA of the CDR3: TGTGCCAGCAGCTCAGGGGGCGGCAATCAGCCCCAGCATTTT.

This rearrangement joins TRBV28 to TRBJ2-7, with D tentatively TRBD1 (6 bases). Germline assignment: CDR1 MDHEN and CDR2 SYDVKM. V gave up 6 bases and J gave up 0 bases, with 21 bases separating them. This CDR3 spans 17 amino acids. As DNA, the CDR3 is TGTGCCAGCAGCTCCGACAGGCCCGAGGGTTCCTCCTACGAGCAGTACGTC. This encodes CASSSDRPEGSSYEQYV.

The chain has TRBV20-1 and TRBJ1-1; D not resolved. CDR3 length: 11 residues. Deletions cut 3 bases from V and 11 bases from J, with 13 bases between. CDR1 DFQATT and CDR2 SNEGSKA come from the germline V gene (reference sequence). CDR3 nucleotides: TGCAGTGCTAGTAAGGAGGGTACGGCTTTCTTT. It codes for CSASKEGTAFF.

The genes are TRBV19 and TRBJ1-1; D gene unclear. Germline-derived CDR1 and CDR2 are LNHDA and SQIVND (reference sequence). The CDR3 consists of 15 residues. The ends were cut back, 6 bases at V and 0 bases at J, with 14 bases in the middle. In nucleotides, the CDR3 is TGTGCCAGTAGCCCCCGGGTCATAGTGAACACTGAAGCTTTCTTT. The encoded protein is CASSPRVIVNTEAFF.

The chain recombines TRBV5-1 with TRBJ1-3, with D tentatively TRBD1 (5 bases). There are 16 residues in the CDR3. The germline CDR1 and CDR2 sequences are SGHRS and YFSETQ. V lost 4 bases, J lost 4 bases, and 18 bases lay in between. The CDR3: CASSQAGTQGGNTIYF. CDR3 DNA: TGCGCCAGCAGCCAAGCAGGGACTCAGGGAGGAAACACCATATATTTT. The full variable domain, its missing parts supplied by reference TRBV5-1 and TRBJ1-3, is KAGVTQTPRYLIKTRGQQVTLSCSPISGHRSVSWYQQTPGQGLQFLFEYFSETQRNKGNFPGRFSGRQFSNSRSEMNVSTLELGDSALYLCASSQAGTQGGNTIYFGEGSWLTVV.

The chain has TRBV2 and TRBJ2-1; TRBD2 is a possible D gene (5 bases). Germline CDR1 SNHLY, CDR2 FYNNEI. CDR3 length: 16 amino acids. V was pared by 7 bases and J by 2 bases, with 18 bases between. The CDR3: CASTQARAIPYNEQFF. The DNA of the CDR3 is TGTGCCAGCACCCAAGCGCGGGCCATACCCTACAATGAGCAGTTCTTC.

V usage is TRBV11-2 and J usage is TRBJ2-7, with 7 nucleotides matching TRBD1. Unmatched junction bases numbered 2, after V lost 1 base and J lost 2 bases. Germline V lookup: CDR1 SGHAT, CDR2 FQNNGV. The CDR3 loop spans 14 amino acids. The CDR3 loop reads CASSLGQGTYEQYF. The CDR3 DNA follows: TGTGCCAGCAGCTTAGGACAGGGAACCTACGAGCAGTACTTC.

The chain employs TRBV5-1 and TRBJ2-2; 9 positions match TRBD1. In germline, CDR1 is SGHRS, CDR2 YFSETQ. This CDR3 is 16 amino acids long. The junction had 5 bases not matched to a gene; V was cut back by 0 bases and J by 5 bases. The DNA of the CDR3 is TGCGCCAGCAGCTTGGTACCCGGGACAGGGACCGGGGAGCTGTTTTTT. Its protein product is CASSLVPGTGTGELFF. The full variable domain, rest sourced from reference TRBV5-1 and TRBJ2-2, is KAGVTQTPRYLIKTRGQQVTLSCSPISGHRSVSWYQQTPGQGLQFLFEYFSETQRNKGNFPGRFSGRQFSNSRSEMNVSTLELGDSALYLCASSLVPGTGTGELFFGEGSRLTVL.

The chain recombines TRBV5-5 with TRBJ1-3; no firm D call. Germline values: CDR1 SGHKS, CDR2 YYEKEE (reference sequence). V was clipped by 4 bases and J by 3 bases, with 8 bases between them. This CDR3 has 13 residues. CDR3 loop: CASSVGYGNTIYF. In nucleotides, the CDR3 is TGTGCCAGCAGCGTGGGTTATGGAAACACCATATATTTT.

The chain couples TRBV28 to TRBJ2-7, with unresolved D. Germline V gives CDR1 MDHEN, CDR2 SYDVKM. V lost 6 bases and J lost 3, with 15 bases in between. The CDR3 sequence is 14 residues long. The CDR3 DNA is TGTGCCAGCAGCTCGAGCCATTTCCTCTACGAGCAGTACTTC. Translation: CASSSSHFLYEQYF.

The J gene is TRBJ2-5, the V gene TRBV5-1; perhaps TRBD2 as D (5 bases). The CDR3 contains 15 residues. V lost 6 bases and J lost 0, with 15 bases in between. CDR1 and CDR2 (germline): SGHRS, YFSETQ. CDR3 DNA: TGCGCCAGCAAGATGGGCCGGGGATACCAAGAGACCCAGTACTTC. Its translation is CASKMGRGYQETQYF.

The chain links TRBV18 to TRBJ1-1, with D hard to call. There are 12 residues in the CDR3. V was pared by 6 bases and J by 4 bases, with 9 bases between. The germline gives CDR1 KGHSH, CDR2 LQKENI. The CDR3: CASSRDPTEAFF. The CDR3 region has the DNA TGTGCCAGCTCTCGCGATCCCACTGAAGCTTTCTTT.